This record covers a single T cell receptor beta chain. Trimming pared 7 bases from V and 4 bases from J, leaving 16 bases between. CDR1 is SNHLY and CDR2 is FYNNEI in the germline V gene. This CDR3 comprises 14 residues. This sample stems from a study of blood T cell repertoires in COVID-19. Overall study: PBMCs, B-cell-depleted T cells, or T cells were the source of the cDNA or gDNA that made up the material.

Seattle patient enrollment occurred during active infection, with longitudinal follow-up thereafter. Authors' methods: For nucleated cells, counts were estimated from reference gene primer amplification. TCRdb's copy holds only in-frame clones and misses some; the assay was immunoSEQ multiplex PCR. That table furnishes V, J and clone size, whereas the DNA furnished D and trimming. The data contain 500,000 to 600,000 clones, roughly nine tenths of them seen just once; the ten biggest clones take up less than 9.5%. Sequences were obtained from peripheral blood. The receptor's source is a woman aged 50 to 60 with COVID-19, enrolled during active disease. The rearrangement joins TRBV2 to TRBJ2-5; D is perhaps TRBD2 (7 bases). The CDR3: CASNLGGAGETQYF. CDR3 in DNA: TGTGCCAGCAATTTAGGGGGGGCAGGAGAGACCCAGTACTTC.